These 18 T cell receptor beta chains originate from one sample sequenced in a study of blood T cell repertoires in COVID-19. The protocol was immunoSEQ multiplex PCR, while the TCRdb copy is restricted to in-frame clones and leaves out a portion. Here the sample spans some 320,000 clones, roughly 90% being singletons. Sequenced input: PBMCs or T cells enriched from blood (not recorded which). These receptors all stem from a woman aged 25 to 45 who had been exposed to COVID-19.

The rearrangement joins TRBV7-2 to TRBJ1-2, with D possibly matching TRBD1 (6 bases). Germline loops: CDR1 SGHTA, CDR2 FQGNSA. The CDR3 runs 12 residues. Trimming cost V 5 bases and J 7 bases, with 11 bases left between them. The CDR3 is CASSEQGFGYTF. DNA of the CDR3: TGTGCCAGCAGCGAACAGGGTTTTGGCTACACCTTC.

This chain joins TRBV4-3 and TRBJ2-3; 10 bases match TRBD2. CDR3 length: 19 amino acids. V was pared by 0 bases and J by 2 bases, with 11 bases of the junction left unmatched. CDR1 is LGHNA and CDR2 is YSLEER in the germline V gene. The CDR3 nucleotides are TGCGCCAGCAGCCAAGATCACGCAGCGGGGGGGCCATACACAGATACGCAGTATTTT. Translated, it gives CASSQDHAAGGPYTDTQYF.

Note on this clone: At the DNA level, this CDR3 is encoded by other sequences in the same sample as well. This rearrangement joins TRBV9 to TRBJ1-5; D not resolved. The CDR3 has 15 residues. V was trimmed by 0 bases and J by 0 bases, leaving 7 bases between them. From germline, CDR1 is SGDLS and CDR2 YYNGEE. This CDR3 reads CASSVGGSSNQPQHF. DNA for the CDR3: TGTGCCAGCAGCGTAGGAGGGTCTAGCAATCAGCCCCAGCATTTT.

The J gene is TRBJ1-3, the V gene TRBV5-6; D not certain. The CDR3 runs to 16 residues. Trimming stripped 0 bases from V and 0 bases from J, with 10 bases between. CDR1 is SGHDT and CDR2 is YYEEEE in the germline V gene. This CDR3 reads CASSLAIHSSGNTIYF. The DNA of the CDR3 is TGTGCCAGCAGCTTGGCCATCCACAGCTCTGGAAACACCATATATTTT.

The chain couples TRBV12-5 to TRBJ1-5; no firm D call. There are 15 residues in the CDR3. Germline-derived CDR1 and CDR2 are LGHNT and FRNRAP. Trimming cost V 0 bases and J 5 bases, with 11 bases left between them. CDR3 loop: CASGLVRRVDQPQHF. The CDR3 DNA is TGTGCTAGTGGTTTGGTACGCCGGGTGGATCAGCCCCAGCATTTT.

The chain carries TRBV9 and TRBJ1-2; TRBD1 is a possible D gene (6 bases). Germline V gene lookup returns CDR1 SGDLS and CDR2 YYNGEE. This CDR3 has 17 amino acids. The V gene lost 0 bases and the J gene lost 4 bases, with 19 bases spanning the gap. The CDR3 reads CASSVVTGTPFSYGYTF. DNA of the CDR3: TGTGCCAGCAGCGTAGTAACAGGGACACCTTTCTCCTATGGCTACACCTTC.

This clone has a single count. CDR3 coding DNA: TGCAGCCCTGCAGACAGGGCAGGTGAAGCTTTCTTT. The encoded protein is CSPADRAGEAFF. The chain has TRBV29-1 and TRBJ1-1; 7 bases line up with TRBD1. The CDR3 contains 12 residues. The V and J ends lost 8 bases and 7 bases, in that order; junction bases with no gene match: 10. Germline V gives CDR1 SQVTM, CDR2 ANQGSEA.

V usage is TRBV4-1 and J usage is TRBJ1-2, with 7 nucleotides matching TRBD1. CDR3 length: 14 residues. CDR1 is MGHRA and CDR2 is YSYEKL in the germline V gene. Unmatched junction bases numbered 9, after V lost 4 bases and J lost 7 bases. CDR3 in amino acids: CASSLPGQSPGYTF. The CDR3 DNA follows: TGCGCCAGCAGCCTACCGGGACAGTCGCCTGGCTACACCTTC.

This clone came up a few times. Within the sample, other DNA sequences also encode this same CDR3. This chain joins TRBV27 and TRBJ2-7; a weak D match, TRBD1 (5 bases). The CDR3 consists of 13 residues. CDR1 is MNHEY and CDR2 is SMNVEV in the germline V gene (reference sequence). The germline V and J ends were trimmed by 6 bases and 1 base, with 10 bases remaining between them. The CDR3 is CASSRGQSYEQYF. CDR3 nucleotides: TGTGCCAGCAGCCGAGGACAATCCTACGAGCAGTACTTC.

The rearrangement links TRBV2 to TRBJ1-1; D unclear. CDR3 length: 12 amino acids. V lost 10 bases, J lost 1 base, and 10 bases lay in between. From germline, CDR1 is SNHLY and CDR2 FYNNEI. The DNA of the CDR3 is TGTGCCACCGAGTCAGGGAACACTGAAGCTTTCTTT. This sequence encodes CATESGNTEAFF.

CDR3 protein: CASSPSQRAYNEQFF. The CDR3 region has the DNA TGTGCCAGCTCACCAAGCCAGCGGGCTTACAATGAGCAGTTCTTC. V is TRBV18 and J is TRBJ2-1; perhaps TRBD2 as D (6 bases). Per the germline V gene, CDR1 is KGHSH and CDR2 is LQKENI. This CDR3 spans 15 amino acids. Trimming shortened V by 2 bases and J by 4 bases, and 12 bases separated the two germline ends.

CDR3 DNA sequence: TGTGCCAGCAGTGAAGCGCTAGGCCGCTATGGCTACACCTTC. Its translation is CASSEALGRYGYTF. This chain joins TRBV6-1 and TRBJ1-2; no definite D call. The CDR3 loop spans 14 amino acids. Trimming took off 0 bases at V and 4 bases at J, with 9 bases between the two ends. Germline V CDR1 and CDR2: MNHNS, SASEGT.

The V gene is TRBV24-1, the J gene TRBJ1-4; D not certain. Germline V CDR1 and CDR2: KGHDR, SFDVKD. This CDR3 is built from 12 residues. The ends were cut back, 3 bases at V and 7 bases at J, with 5 bases in the middle. The CDR3: CATSDGGEKLFF. In DNA, the CDR3 is TGTGCCACCAGTGATGGAGGTGAAAAACTGTTTTTT.

This chain connects TRBV5-6 to TRBJ1-5; TRBD1 matches 7 bases. CDR1 is SGHDT, CDR2 YYEEEE, per germline. The V gene end was trimmed by 0 bases and the J gene end by 5 bases; junction bases not matched to a gene: 11. This CDR3 region has 17 residues. CDR3 protein: CASSLAGETGSYQPQHF. Written as DNA, the CDR3 is TGTGCCAGCAGCTTGGCCGGGGAGACAGGGTCTTATCAGCCCCAGCATTTT.

The V and J genes are TRBV5-8 and TRBJ2-3; D gene uncertain. V lost 0 bases to trimming and J lost 0 bases, with 11 bases between them. This CDR3 comprises 16 residues. Germline V gene lookup returns CDR1 SGHTS and CDR2 YDEGEE. The CDR3 sequence is CASSLGVVGSTDTQYF. The CDR3 bases are TGTGCCAGCAGCTTGGGAGTAGTCGGGAGCACAGATACGCAGTATTTT.

The V gene is TRBV7-9, the J gene TRBJ1-1, with D possibly matching TRBD1 (5 bases). This CDR3 region has 13 residues. Germline CDR1 SEHNR, CDR2 FQNEAQ (reference sequence). V was cut by 5 bases and J by 8 bases, with 15 bases left in between. CDR3 sequence: CASSGTVGAEAFF. The CDR3, as DNA: TGTGCCAGCAGCGGCACCGTTGGGGCAGAAGCTTTCTTT.

The chain carries TRBV15 and TRBJ1-1; D is possibly TRBD1 (6 bases). Per germline, CDR1 LNHNV and CDR2 YYDKDF (reference sequence). V gave up 7 bases and J gave up 1 base, with 10 bases separating them. The CDR3 consists of 13 residues. CDR3 region: CATTWTENTEAFF. DNA of the CDR3: TGTGCCACCACCTGGACAGAGAACACTGAAGCTTTCTTT.

V and J are TRBV3-1 (or the pseudogene TRBV3-2) and TRBJ1-5; tentative D call: TRBD1 (5 bases). V lost 3 bases to trimming and J lost 4 bases, with 7 bases between them. In germline, CDR1 is LGHDT, CDR2 YNNKEL (reference sequence). The CDR3 consists of 13 residues. The chain's CDR3 is CASSQGTNQPQHF. For the CDR3, the DNA is TGTGCCAGCAGCCAGGGGACTAATCAGCCCCAGCATTTT.